A few counts support the clone carrying this TCR beta chain. Its antigen is unknown. The entry originates in a study of beta chain features in type 1 diabetes. General observations from the study: In every one of the four CD4+ subsets, TCRB CDR3s were moderately but significantly shorter in Type 1 diabetes patients. No resolution was reached here on whether HLA type influences TCRB rearrangement. Type 1 diabetes patients had fewer VDJ junction insertions and more deletions.

Central memory, naive, regulatory and stem cell-like memory CD4+ cells were sorted by CD45RO/CCR7/CD25/CD127/CD95/CD27. In all sorted populations, purity surpassed 95%. The length of the CDR3 is 14 residues. Germline V lookup: CDR1 GTSNPN, CDR2 SVGIG (reference sequence). V dropped 0 bases and J dropped 6 bases, with 12 bases sitting between them. All of the isolated RNA was reverse transcribed, so expressed TCRB transcripts were sequenced. The assay was immunoSEQ multiplex PCR, and TCRdb's table has in-frame clones only and misses some. The sample yields approximately 120,000 clones, roughly 17% seen once.

The gene calls are TRBV30 and TRBJ1-5; D is perhaps TRBD1 (6 bases). What was sequenced was central memory CD4+ T cells from blood. The receptor comes from a young man with type 1 diabetes. CDR3 DNA: TGTGCCTGGAGTGTAGACCAACAGGGTCAGCCCCAGCATTTT. Residues: CAWSVDQQGQPQHF. The full variable domain, with the rest looked up from reference TRBV30 and TRBJ1-5, is SQTIHQWPATLVQPVGSPLSLECTVEGTSNPNLYWYRQAAGRGLQLLFYSVGIGQISSEVPQNLSASRPQDRQFILSSKKLLLSDSGFYLCAWSVDQQGQPQHFGDGTRLSIL.